This entry lists 21 T cell receptor beta chains sequenced from one sample in a study of cytomegalovirus exposure and HLA in healthy donors. 60 Vbeta and 13 Jbeta primers were used in PCR. Assay used: immunoSEQ multiplex PCR; TCRdb lists only in-frame clones, some missing. The sample carries approximately 170,000 clones, under 85% recorded once. The sequencing input was PBMCs. The receptors were sampled from a woman younger than 35 in good health and CMV-seropositive.

As regards this clone: The germline gene is not matched at one end of the junction; a read error may be the cause. The rearrangement links TRBV7-9 to TRBJ2-1, with D possibly TRBD2 on 5 matching bases. Germline CDR1 is SEHNR and CDR2 is FQNEAQ (reference sequence). This CDR3 has 12 amino acids. The DNA of the CDR3 is TGTTCCAGCAGCTTAGTTGGGGAGTTCAAGTTCTTC. It yields the protein CSSSLVGEFKFF.

This chain joins TRBV7-6 and TRBJ1-4, with D possibly matching TRBD1 (6 bases). Per the germline V gene, CDR1 is SGHVS and CDR2 is FNYEAQ. The V and J ends lost 8 bases and 3 bases respectively, with 16 bases between them. The CDR3 extends over 15 amino acids. The CDR3 region is CASGPTGSSNEKLFF. Written as DNA, the CDR3 is TGTGCCAGCGGACCTACAGGGTCATCTAATGAAAAACTGTTTTTT.

The chain employs TRBV13 and TRBJ1-1; maybe TRBD1 (5 bases). V was trimmed by 1 base and J by 7 bases, leaving 16 bases between them. Germline V CDR1 and CDR2: PRHDT, FYEKMQ (reference sequence). This CDR3 has 15 amino acids. In DNA form, the CDR3 reads TGTGCCAGCAGCTTAGAGGGTGACAAGGGGCGTGAAGCTTTCTTT. Residues: CASSLEGDKGREAFF.

This sequence joins TRBV5-8 and TRBJ2-5; 7 bases line up with TRBD2. Germline assignment: CDR1 SGHTS and CDR2 YDEGEE. The CDR3 runs to 15 residues. With 3 bases clipped from V and 1 base from J, the junction kept 6 bases outside the gene matches. As DNA, the CDR3 is TGTGCCAGCAGCTCCGAACTAGCGCCCCAAGAGACCCAGTACTTC. It translates to CASSSELAPQETQYF.

The chain recombines TRBV6-5 with TRBJ2-7; D is perhaps TRBD2 (6 bases). This CDR3 comprises 13 residues. The V end was cut by 8 bases, the J end by 3 bases, with 14 bases between. CDR1 MNHEY and CDR2 SVGAGI come from the germline V gene. The CDR3 sequence is CASPGTGLYEQYF. CDR3 bases: TGTGCCAGCCCGGGGACTGGCCTCTACGAGCAGTACTTC.

The chain recombines TRBV30 with TRBJ1-2; D is perhaps TRBD1 (5 bases). Germline V gene sequence: CDR1 GTSNPN, CDR2 SVGIG (reference sequence). This CDR3 spans 14 amino acids. Trimming took off 0 bases at V and 3 bases at J, with 11 bases between the two ends. CDR3 loop: CAWSVRRGDYGYTF. As DNA, the CDR3 is TGTGCCTGGAGTGTACGGCGGGGCGACTATGGCTACACCTTC.

The chain links TRBV4-1 to TRBJ2-3; 8 nucleotides match TRBD2. CDR3 size: 19 residues. The ends lost 0 bases at V and 9 bases at J; junction bases unmatched: 20. Germline assignment: CDR1 MGHRA and CDR2 YSYEKL. The CDR3 DNA sequence: TGCGCCAGCAGCCAAGACCTCGGTAGGGTAGCGGGGTCATACCGGACGCAGTATTTT. It yields the protein CASSQDLGRVAGSYRTQYF.

This clone was seen a single time. The V gene is TRBV7-2, the J gene TRBJ1-2; D call uncertain. Trimming shortened V by 1 base and J by 4 bases, and 7 bases separated the two germline ends. Germline values: CDR1 SGHTA, CDR2 FQGNSA. The CDR3 length is 13 residues. This CDR3 reads CASSLEQIYGYTF. The DNA for the CDR3 is TGTGCCAGCAGCTTAGAACAGATCTATGGCTACACCTTC.

The V gene is TRBV4-1, the J gene TRBJ1-1; TRBD1 aligns across 10 bases. Losses at the gene ends were 3 bases for V and 0 bases for J; bases not matched to a gene: 7. Germline assignment: CDR1 MGHRA and CDR2 YSYEKL. This CDR3 region has 17 residues. The CDR3 loop reads CASSHLPGQGMNTEAFF. The CDR3 coding sequence is TGCGCCAGCAGCCATCTCCCGGGACAGGGGATGAACACTGAAGCTTTCTTT.

The chain combines TRBV10-3 with TRBJ2-1; TRBD2 matches 8 bases. The ends lost 5 bases at V and 4 bases at J; junction bases unmatched: 13. The CDR3 contains 17 residues. The germline V gene encodes CDR1 ENHRY and CDR2 SYGVKD. The CDR3 DNA reads TGTGCCATCAGTCAACGGGGCGGGGGGCAACAATACAATGAGCAGTTCTTC. This sequence encodes CAISQRGGGQQYNEQFF.

V gene TRBV4-1 combines with J gene TRBJ2-7, with D possibly being TRBD1 (5 bases). Germline CDR1 is MGHRA and CDR2 is YSYEKL. The CDR3 is 15 amino acids. V was trimmed by 0 bases and J by 0 bases, leaving 9 bases between them. CDR3 amino acids: CASSQEWGSSYEQYF. CDR3 DNA: TGCGCCAGCAGCCAAGAGTGGGGCAGCTCCTACGAGCAGTACTTC.

The V and J genes are TRBV18 and TRBJ2-5; 11 bases agree with TRBD2. The CDR3 length is 17 residues. V lost 3 bases and J lost 5; bases outside the gene matches: 11. Germline CDR1 is KGHSH and CDR2 is LQKENI. The CDR3 sequence: CASSPLTSGVEWETQYF. The CDR3 DNA sequence: TGTGCCAGCTCACCGTTGACTAGCGGGGTGGAATGGGAGACCCAGTACTTC.

The chain links TRBV5-1 to TRBJ2-5, with D perhaps matching TRBD2 (6 bases). The CDR3 length is 15 residues. Looked up from germline, CDR1 is SGHRS and CDR2 is YFSETQ. The germline V and J ends were trimmed by 0 bases and 4 bases, with 13 bases remaining between them. CDR3 protein: CASSLGAGLRETQYF. The CDR3 DNA follows: TGCGCCAGCAGCTTGGGAGCGGGCCTGCGAGAGACCCAGTACTTC.

This chain connects TRBV9 to TRBJ1-1; D not resolved. The V and J ends lost 0 bases and 1 base respectively, with 4 bases between them. CDR1 and CDR2 (germline): SGDLS, YYNGEE. This CDR3 contains 13 residues. CDR3 coding DNA: TGTGCCAGCAGCGTAGACGGGAACACTGAAGCTTTCTTT. Its protein is CASSVDGNTEAFF.

The V and J genes are TRBV2 and TRBJ1-1; TRBD1 aligns across 7 bases. Germline assignment: CDR1 SNHLY and CDR2 FYNNEI. The CDR3 totals 13 residues. V was pared by 8 bases and J by 1 base, with 4 bases of the junction left unmatched. In DNA, the CDR3 is TGTGCCAGCCGGCAGGGGGAGAACACTGAAGCTTTCTTT. Protein sequence: CASRQGENTEAFF.

CDR3 nucleotides: TGTGCCAGCAGCAAACGACAGGGGTTCGCGGACGAGCAGTACTTC. Translated: CASSKRQGFADEQYF. This rearrangement joins TRBV27 to TRBJ2-7, with 8 bases fitting TRBD1. CDR3 length: 15 residues. CDR1 and CDR2 from the germline V gene are MNHEY and SMNVEV (reference sequence). V trimming: 6 bases; J trimming: 5 bases; junction bases outside the gene matches: 12.

V and J are TRBV4-1 and TRBJ2-1, with 14 bases matching TRBD2. CDR1 is MGHRA and CDR2 is YSYEKL in the germline V gene. This CDR3 contains 20 residues. Losses at the gene ends were 4 bases for V and 7 bases for J; bases not matched to a gene: 18. The DNA for the CDR3 is TGCGCCAGCAGCCCACACCCGACTAGCGGGGGGGTGGGATATGTGAATGAGCAGTTCTTC. Protein product: CASSPHPTSGGVGYVNEQFF.

This sequence joins TRBV30 and TRBJ1-6; 9 bases line up with TRBD1. This CDR3 has 16 amino acids. Germline-derived CDR1 and CDR2 are GTSNPN and SVGIG (reference sequence). With V trimmed by 2 bases and J by 10 bases, 12 bases remained unmatched. CDR3 sequence reads: CAWSLDPTGGISPLHF. The DNA of the CDR3 is TGTGCCTGGAGTCTTGACCCGACAGGGGGTATCTCACCCCTCCACTTT.

In this sample, this clone turned up once. The chain is built from TRBV7-8 and TRBJ2-1, with 8 bases matching TRBD2. The junction had 6 bases not matched to a gene; V was cut back by 2 bases and J by 3 bases. The CDR3 consists of 16 residues. Germline values: CDR1 SGHVS, CDR2 FQNEAQ. Written as DNA, the CDR3 is TGTGCCAGCAGCTTATTGGCGGGGGGCCTCTACAATGAGCAGTTCTTC. It codes for CASSLLAGGLYNEQFF.

The CDR3 nucleotides read TGTGCCAGCAGTTACCCGGGACAGGGACGATACGAGCAGTACTTC. The encoded protein is CASSYPGQGRYEQYF. The V call is TRBV6-5, the J call TRBJ2-5; TRBD1 aligns across 9 bases. The DNA end is more similar to TRBJ2-7, so the J call may be wrong. Germline V gives CDR1 MNHEY, CDR2 SVGAGI. The CDR3 length is 15 residues.

The J gene is TRBJ2-3, the V gene TRBV9; possible D gene TRBD2, 6 bases. Trimming took off 6 bases at V and 4 bases at J, with 18 bases between the two ends. CDR3 length equals 15 residues. CDR1 and CDR2 (germline): SGDLS, YYNGEE. CDR3 nucleotides: TGTGCCAGCACGAGGATTAGCGGCCCCCCAGATACGCAGTATTTT. Translation gives CASTRISGPPDTQYF.